This T cell receptor (beta chain) appears in the sequencing data of a study of CD8+CD57+ T cells in acquired aplastic anemia. Study summary: Quantities of DNA derived from sorted CD4+ and CD8+ cells averaged around 3.2 ug.

Flow cytometry had shown expanded CD8+CD57+ cells in the patients chosen for sequencing. Diagnosis of severe acquired aplastic anemia applied to all patients. At the time of blood sampling, patients had not yet received any therapy. Germline assignment: CDR1 MGHRA and CDR2 YSYEKL. The junction had 4 bases not matched to a gene; V was cut back by 2 bases and J by 6 bases. The CDR3 loop spans 14 amino acids. Genomic DNA templated the TCR beta VDJ and CDR3 profiling. One entry per CDR3 protein, called by TCRdb with MiXCR from the reads. The table has hundreds of thousands of distinct CDR3 sequences, around a third seen once. Study-wide results and caveats: Approximately 29 was the count of CD8+ CDR3 sequences that patients shared with controls.

This clonotype has ten or more counts. The antigen is unknown. V and J are TRBV4-1 and TRBJ2-7; 10 bases fit TRBD1. Specimen: sorted CD4+, CD8+, or CD8+CD57+ T cells (not recorded which) from PBMCs. This clonotype was obtained from a human donor with aplastic anemia. CDR3 coding DNA: TGCGCCAGCAGCCAACCGGGACAGGGGCGCGAGCAGTACTTC. This gives the protein CASSQPGQGREQYF.